This T cell receptor beta chain was sequenced for a study of cytomegalovirus exposure and HLA in healthy donors. Turning to the study itself: Per a later analysis, the approximately 620 first-cohort and over 90 validation repertoires shared one platform. Study results and limitations: Within the 120 or so validation repertoires, first-cohort TCR clusters tended to co-occur, according to a later analysis. Most TCR sequences proved rare, with some public TCRs found in many donors. The study put 150 or so TCR beta chains on its list as cytomegalovirus-associated.

This CDR3 spans 18 amino acids. In germline, CDR1 is SGHRS, CDR2 YFSETQ. V was clipped by 1 base and J by 8 bases; unmatched bases: 15. Clones were sequenced by immunoSEQ multiplex PCR, and TCRdb holds only the in-frame ones, with some missing. The top ten hold about 0.94% of the sample, which has under 200,000 clones, roughly 96% seen once. Points on this clone: The antigen is not known.

This sequence was found in a woman younger than 35 in good health and CMV-seronegative. The sample was PBMCs. This rearrangement joins TRBV5-1 to TRBJ2-1; 10 nucleotides match TRBD2. CDR3 loop: CASSLRPSGGGGGDEQFF. CDR3 in DNA: TGCGCCAGCAGCTTGAGGCCTAGCGGGGGAGGGGGGGGAGATGAGCAGTTCTTC.